These 29 T cell receptor beta chains were all obtained from the same sample, sequenced in a study of blood T cell repertoires in COVID-19. Libraries were prepared by immunoSEQ multiplex PCR; TCRdb keeps only in-frame clonotypes and omits some of them. This table has about 210,000 clones, around 86% appearing once. The sequenced material came from PBMCs or T cells enriched from blood (not recorded which). Receptors originate from a woman in her 50s with acute COVID-19.

V is TRBV28 and J is TRBJ2-4, with 12 positions matching TRBD1. The V segment lost 5 bases and the J segment 8 bases; nucleotides outside the gene matches: 4. The CDR3 sequence is 14 residues long. Germline-derived CDR1 and CDR2 are MDHEN and SYDVKM. The CDR3 DNA sequence: TGTGCCAGCAGTACGGGACAGGGGGCAGACATTCAGTACTTC. As protein: CASSTGQGADIQYF.

The sample holds one count of this clone. This chain uses TRBV28 with TRBJ1-2, with D possibly TRBD1 on 5 matching bases. Germline CDR1 reads MDHEN; CDR2 reads SYDVKM. Trimming stripped 5 bases from V and 8 bases from J, with 12 bases between. This CDR3 is 12 amino acids long. CDR3 in amino acids: CASSVGVVGYTF. The CDR3 nucleotides read TGTGCCAGCAGTGTAGGGGTAGTCGGCTACACCTTC.

The J gene is TRBJ2-7, the V gene TRBV18; the match to TRBD1 covers 7 bases. V trimming: 0 bases; J trimming: 7 bases; junction bases outside the gene matches: 12. CDR1 and CDR2 from the germline V gene are KGHSH and LQKENI. CDR3 length: 16 amino acids. The CDR3 bases are TGTGCCAGCTCACCACCGAGGACAGGATCCTGGGGGGAGCAGTACTTC. It is translated as CASSPPRTGSWGEQYF.

This clone appeared a few times. This chain connects TRBV6-1 to TRBJ1-2; perhaps TRBD1 as D (6 bases). The ends were cut back, 1 base at V and 6 bases at J, with 12 bases in the middle. The CDR3 has 14 residues. Germline V lookup: CDR1 MNHNS, CDR2 SASEGT. The CDR3 spells CASSEEGGRDGYTF. The CDR3 bases are TGTGCCAGCAGTGAAGAAGGGGGGAGGGATGGCTACACCTTC.

The V and J genes are TRBV6-2 or TRBV6-3 and TRBJ2-2, with 8 bases lining up with TRBD1. Germline trimming cut 6 bases from V and 4 bases from J; bases unmatched to any gene: 13. The CDR3 totals 17 residues. Germline V lookup: CDR1 MNHEY, CDR2 SVGEGT. DNA for the CDR3: TGTGCCAGCAGCCCCTGGACAGGGTCCCCGAGCACCGGGGAGCTGTTTTTT. Encoded protein: CASSPWTGSPSTGELFF.

The chain joins TRBV7-2 to TRBJ2-2, with D possibly TRBD2 on 5 matching bases. The CDR3 runs to 13 residues. In germline, CDR1 is SGHTA, CDR2 FQGNSA. V was shortened by 2 bases and J by 13 bases, with 14 bases between the two germline ends. The CDR3: CASSLIRAGGLFF. The CDR3 DNA reads as TGTGCCAGCAGCTTAATCCGGGCAGGAGGGCTGTTTTTT. The entire variable domain, with the rest obtained from reference TRBV7-2 and TRBJ2-2, is as follows: GAGVSQSPSNKVTEKGKDVELRCDPISGHTALYWYRQSLGQGLEFLIYFQGNSAPDKSGLPSDRFSAERTGGSVSTLTIQRTQQEDSAVYLCASSLIRAGGLFFGEGSRLTVL.

V usage is TRBV7-9 and J usage is TRBJ2-2, with D tentatively TRBD2 (6 bases). CDR1 SEHNR and CDR2 FQNEAQ come from the germline V gene (reference sequence). V was shortened by 1 base and J by 13 bases, with 10 bases between the two germline ends. This CDR3 has 12 residues. This CDR3 is CASSLVREALFF. In nucleotides, the CDR3 is TGTGCCAGCAGCTTAGTCAGGGAGGCGCTGTTTTTT.

J is TRBJ1-2 and V is TRBV5-1; a weak D match, TRBD1 (6 bases). Germline loops: CDR1 SGHRS, CDR2 YFSETQ. This CDR3 region has 13 residues. V was shortened by 0 bases and J by 5 bases, with 8 bases between the two germline ends. CDR3 amino acids: CASSLGTVYGYTF. The CDR3 nucleotides are TGCGCCAGCAGCTTGGGGACAGTGTATGGCTACACCTTC.

The chain is built from TRBV6-1 and TRBJ2-5; 13 bases fit TRBD2. The CDR3 is 16 residues long. The germline V gene has CDR1 MNHNS and CDR2 SASEGT. With V trimmed by 1 base and J by 4 bases, 3 bases remained unmatched. This CDR3 is CASSEGLAGGGETQYF. The CDR3 region has the DNA TGTGCCAGCAGTGAAGGACTAGCGGGAGGAGGAGAGACCCAGTACTTC.

The chain is built from TRBV24-1 and TRBJ1-2, with D uncertain. V was clipped by 5 bases and J by 8 bases, with 14 bases between them. CDR1 and CDR2 from the germline V gene are KGHDR and SFDVKD. The CDR3 spans 13 residues. CDR3 sequence: CATSGGYFQGYTF. Written as DNA, the CDR3 is TGTGCCACCAGTGGAGGGTACTTTCAAGGCTACACCTTC.

The chain is built from TRBV7-2 and TRBJ2-2, with 9 bases aligning to TRBD2. V was clipped by 8 bases and J by 6 bases; unmatched bases: 10. The CDR3 length is 15 residues. Germline V gene sequence: CDR1 SGHTA, CDR2 FQGNSA. CDR3 DNA sequence: TGTGCCAGCCGTAGGGCGGGAGGGCAGCCCGGGGAGCTGTTTTTT. Amino acid sequence: CASRRAGGQPGELFF. Full variable domain (remainder filled in from reference TRBV7-2 and TRBJ2-2): GAGVSQSPSNKVTEKGKDVELRCDPISGHTALYWYRQSLGQGLEFLIYFQGNSAPDKSGLPSDRFSAERTGGSVSTLTIQRTQQEDSAVYLCASRRAGGQPGELFFGEGSRLTVL.

This clone was picked up one time. The rearrangement uses TRBV24-1 and TRBJ2-5; 8 positions match TRBD2. CDR3 size: 13 residues. Germline V CDR1 and CDR2: KGHDR, SFDVKD. V shed 7 bases, J shed 5 bases, and the junction held 5 bases outside the gene matches. CDR3 amino acids: CATSGRAGETQYF. CDR3 nucleotide sequence: TGTGCCACCAGCGGGAGGGCCGGGGAGACCCAGTACTTC.

J is TRBJ2-1 and V is TRBV6-5; 7 nucleotides agree with TRBD1. Germline CDR1 MNHEY, CDR2 SVGAGI. V gave up 4 bases and J gave up 2 bases; unmatched junction bases: 2. The CDR3 length is 14 residues. In DNA, the CDR3 is TGTGCCAGCAGTTTCGGGACAGCCTACAATGAGCAGTTCTTC. The encoded protein is CASSFGTAYNEQFF.

The chain joins TRBV10-3 to TRBJ2-1; 8 bases align to TRBD2. The V gene end was trimmed by 4 bases and the J gene end by 0 bases; junction bases not matched to a gene: 8. The germline gives CDR1 ENHRY, CDR2 SYGVKD. The CDR3 sequence is 17 residues long. The CDR3 region is CAISGPTSGSSYNEQFF. CDR3 coding DNA: TGTGCCATCAGTGGCCCCACTAGCGGAAGCTCCTACAATGAGCAGTTCTTC.

V is TRBV3-1 (or the pseudogene TRBV3-2) and J is TRBJ2-1; possible D gene TRBD2, 5 bases. CDR1 is LGHDT, CDR2 YNNKEL, per germline (reference sequence). V lost 0 bases and J lost 8, with 17 bases in between. The CDR3 covers 16 residues. The CDR3, as DNA: TGTGCCAGCAGCCAAGAAATGCGGGCCTGCTGGGATGAGCAGTTCTTC. Its protein product is CASSQEMRACWDEQFF.

The genes are TRBV4-3 and TRBJ1-3; D is unresolved. In germline, CDR1 is LGHNA, CDR2 YSLEER. V shed 4 bases and J shed 0 bases, with 10 bases lying between them. This CDR3 has 15 residues. This chain's CDR3 is CASSLDKSSGNTIYF. The CDR3 DNA reads as TGCGCCAGCAGCCTTGACAAGAGCTCTGGAAACACCATATATTTT.

This chain connects TRBV5-1 to TRBJ1-4; unclear D gene. The V gene lost 4 bases and the J gene lost 4 bases, with 8 bases spanning the gap. Germline CDR1 is SGHRS and CDR2 is YFSETQ. The CDR3 is 13 residues long. The CDR3: CASSQGSNEKLFF. In nucleotides, the CDR3 is TGCGCCAGCAGCCAAGGGAGTAATGAAAAACTGTTTTTT.

This clone was counted a single time. The V gene is TRBV2, the J gene TRBJ1-6; no definite D call. V lost 6 bases to trimming and J lost 13 bases, with 10 bases between them. The germline V gene encodes CDR1 SNHLY and CDR2 FYNNEI. CDR3 size: 11 residues. CDR3 sequence: CASREPSPLHF. The CDR3 nucleotides read TGTGCCAGCAGGGAGCCCTCCCCCCTCCACTTT.

As to this clone: Within the sample, other DNA sequences also encode this same CDR3. V is TRBV3-1 (or the pseudogene TRBV3-2) and J is TRBJ1-4, with D unresolved. Trimming stripped 0 bases from V and 4 bases from J, with 3 bases between. Germline assignment: CDR1 LGHDT and CDR2 YNNKEL (reference sequence). This CDR3 spans 13 amino acids. The CDR3 DNA reads TGTGCCAGCAGCCAAGATTATAATGAAAAACTGTTTTTT. Translated: CASSQDYNEKLFF.

V gene TRBV7-2 combines with J gene TRBJ1-6; 10 nucleotides line up with TRBD1. Germline V lookup: CDR1 SGHTA, CDR2 FQGNSA. The length of the CDR3 is 16 residues. V lost 5 bases to trimming and J lost 5 bases; unmatched junction nucleotides: 6. In DNA, the CDR3 is TGTGCCAGCAGCGGGGGACAGGGGCCTCATAATTCACCCCTCCACTTT. The encoded protein is CASSGGQGPHNSPLHF.

The chain recombines TRBV7-9 with TRBJ2-5; D unclear. Trimming left V 2 bases short and J 4 bases short, with 8 bases between. The CDR3 loop spans 13 amino acids. Germline loops: CDR1 SEHNR, CDR2 FQNEAQ (reference sequence). The CDR3 spells CASSLTTGETQYF. Written as DNA, the CDR3 is TGTGCCAGCAGCTTAACAACGGGAGAGACCCAGTACTTC.

V usage is TRBV11-3 and J usage is TRBJ2-7; D might be TRBD2 (5 bases). Germline loops: CDR1 SGHNT, CDR2 YENEEA. The V gene lost 7 bases and the J gene lost 6 bases, with 10 bases spanning the gap. This CDR3 has 11 residues. This chain's CDR3 is CASTSGGEQYF. The CDR3 DNA follows: TGTGCCAGCACCTCCGGAGGCGAGCAGTACTTC.

The rearrangement links TRBV6-5 to TRBJ2-1; 9 bases are a match to TRBD1. Losses at the gene ends were 7 bases for V and 11 bases for J; bases not matched to a gene: 6. Germline V gene sequence: CDR1 MNHEY, CDR2 SVGAGI. The CDR3 runs to 12 residues. This chain's CDR3 is CASKGGTGKQFF. The CDR3 nucleotides are TGTGCCAGCAAAGGTGGGACAGGGAAGCAGTTCTTC.

The chain recombines TRBV4-1 with TRBJ1-2, with D possibly TRBD1 on 5 matching bases. Germline values: CDR1 MGHRA, CDR2 YSYEKL. The CDR3 is 12 amino acids. V was cut by 1 base and J by 7 bases, with 7 bases left in between. The CDR3 reads CASSQAGFGYTF. The CDR3 region has the DNA TGCGCCAGCAGCCAAGCAGGGTTTGGCTACACCTTC.

CDR3 residues: CASSLQGYEQYF. CDR3 bases: TGTGCCAGCAGTTTACAGGGTTACGAGCAGTACTTC. The V gene is TRBV12-3 or TRBV12-4, the J gene TRBJ2-7; the D gene is possibly TRBD1 (5 bases). The V end lost 2 bases, the J end lost 4 bases, and 6 bases lay between the germline ends. This CDR3 has 12 residues.

In its sample, this clone was seen a few times. This chain connects TRBV7-8 to TRBJ2-5; 7 nucleotides align to TRBD2. Germline assignment: CDR1 SGHVS and CDR2 FQNEAQ. The CDR3 is 14 residues long. Trimming cost V 4 bases and J 1 base; bases outside gene matches: 3. The CDR3 spells CASSWGGLQETQYF. The DNA for the CDR3 is TGTGCCAGCAGCTGGGGAGGGCTCCAAGAGACCCAGTACTTC.

This clone occurred once. V gene TRBV7-2 combines with J gene TRBJ2-2; 8 bases match TRBD2. In germline, CDR1 is SGHTA, CDR2 FQGNSA. Unmatched junction bases numbered 9, after V lost 4 bases and J lost 5 bases. The CDR3 runs 16 residues. This CDR3 is CASSSPLSGRTGELFF. The CDR3 DNA reads TGTGCCAGCAGCTCCCCCCTGAGCGGGAGAACCGGGGAGCTGTTTTTT.

The chain carries TRBV19 and TRBJ2-7; TRBD2 is a possible D gene (5 bases). The CDR3 has 12 amino acids. CDR1 LNHDA and CDR2 SQIVND come from the germline V gene (reference sequence). V was cut by 3 bases and J by 5 bases, with 8 bases left in between. CDR3: CASSIEGHEQYF. The CDR3 bases are TGTGCCAGTAGTATCGAGGGCCACGAGCAGTACTTC.

The CDR3 DNA follows: TGTGCCAGCACTCCGGGACATTCTTACGAGCAGTACTTC. Translation gives CASTPGHSYEQYF. The rearrangement uses TRBV12-3 or TRBV12-4 and TRBJ2-7; D might be TRBD1 (6 bases). V lost 7 bases to trimming and J lost 4 bases, with 14 bases between them. The CDR3 is 13 amino acids.